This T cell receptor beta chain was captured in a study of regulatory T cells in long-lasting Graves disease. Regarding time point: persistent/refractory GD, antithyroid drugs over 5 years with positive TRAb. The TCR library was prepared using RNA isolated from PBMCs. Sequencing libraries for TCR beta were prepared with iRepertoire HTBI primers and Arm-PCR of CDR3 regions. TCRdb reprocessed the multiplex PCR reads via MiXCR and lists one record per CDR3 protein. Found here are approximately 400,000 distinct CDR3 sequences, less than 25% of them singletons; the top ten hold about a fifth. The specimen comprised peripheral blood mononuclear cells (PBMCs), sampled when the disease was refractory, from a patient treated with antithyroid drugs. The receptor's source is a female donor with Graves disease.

This CDR3 is CASSSWALVSSGANVLTF. The CDR3 DNA follows: TGTGCCAGCAGCTCTTGGGCACTCGTCAGCTCTGGGGCCAACGTCCTGACTTTC. The genes are TRBV7-2 and TRBJ2-6; D unresolved. V lost 4 bases, J lost 0 bases, and 16 bases lay in between. This CDR3 region has 18 residues. Germline V CDR1 and CDR2: SGHTA, FQGNSA.